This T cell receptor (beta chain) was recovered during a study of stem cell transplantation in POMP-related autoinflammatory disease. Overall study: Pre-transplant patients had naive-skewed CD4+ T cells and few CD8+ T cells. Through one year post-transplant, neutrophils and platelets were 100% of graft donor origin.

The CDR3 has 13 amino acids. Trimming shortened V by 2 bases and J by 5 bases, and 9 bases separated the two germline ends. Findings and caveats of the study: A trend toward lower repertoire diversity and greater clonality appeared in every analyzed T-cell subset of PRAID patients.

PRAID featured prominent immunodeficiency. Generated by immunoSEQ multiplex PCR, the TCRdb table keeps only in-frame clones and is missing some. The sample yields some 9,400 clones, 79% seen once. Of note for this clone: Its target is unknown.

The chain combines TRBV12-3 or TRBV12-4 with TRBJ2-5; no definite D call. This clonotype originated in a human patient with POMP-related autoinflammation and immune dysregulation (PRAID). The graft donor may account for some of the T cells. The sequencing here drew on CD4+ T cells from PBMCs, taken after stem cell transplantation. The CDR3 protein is CASSLMGRETQYF. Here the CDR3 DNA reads TGTGCCAGCAGTTTAATGGGTCGGGAGACCCAGTACTTC.